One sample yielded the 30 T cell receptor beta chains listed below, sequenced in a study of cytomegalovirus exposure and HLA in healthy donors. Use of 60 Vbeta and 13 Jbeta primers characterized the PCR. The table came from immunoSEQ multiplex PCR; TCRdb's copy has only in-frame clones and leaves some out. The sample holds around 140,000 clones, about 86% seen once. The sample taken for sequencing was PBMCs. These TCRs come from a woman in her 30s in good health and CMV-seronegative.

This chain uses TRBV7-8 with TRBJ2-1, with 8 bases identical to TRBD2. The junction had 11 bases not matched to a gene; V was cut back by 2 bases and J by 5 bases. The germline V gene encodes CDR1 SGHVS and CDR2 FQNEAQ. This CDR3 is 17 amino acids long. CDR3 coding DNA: TGTGCCAGCAGCTTACATCCCGGGGGGGGATATGACAATGAGCAGTTCTTC. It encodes CASSLHPGGGYDNEQFF.

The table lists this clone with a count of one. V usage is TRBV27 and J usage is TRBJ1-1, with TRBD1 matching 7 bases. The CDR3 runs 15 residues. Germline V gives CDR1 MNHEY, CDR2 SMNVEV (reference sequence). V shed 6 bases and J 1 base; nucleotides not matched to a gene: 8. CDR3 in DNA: TGTGCCAGCAGACAGGGGAGAAGACGGAACACTGAAGCTTTCTTT. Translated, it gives CASRQGRRRNTEAFF.

The CDR3 region is CASSVRLAGSSYNEQFF. The CDR3 DNA reads as TGTGCCAGCAGTGTTCGACTAGCGGGTAGCTCCTACAATGAGCAGTTCTTC. The chain has TRBV6-1 and TRBJ2-1; TRBD2 aligns across 10 bases. Germline V gene data show CDR1 as MNHNS and CDR2 as SASEGT. The CDR3 has 17 residues. V lost 4 bases and J lost 0; bases outside the gene matches: 6.

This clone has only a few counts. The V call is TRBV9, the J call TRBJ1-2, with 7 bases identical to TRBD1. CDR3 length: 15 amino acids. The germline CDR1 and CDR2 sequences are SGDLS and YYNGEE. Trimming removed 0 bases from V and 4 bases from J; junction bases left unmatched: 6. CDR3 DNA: TGTGCCAGCAGCGTAGTAGGGGGCGCAGGCTATGGCTACACCTTC. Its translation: CASSVVGGAGYGYTF.

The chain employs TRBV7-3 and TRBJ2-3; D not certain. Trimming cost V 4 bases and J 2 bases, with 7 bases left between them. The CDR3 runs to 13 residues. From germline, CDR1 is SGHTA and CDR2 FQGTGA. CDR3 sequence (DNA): TGTGCCAGCAGCTCACATACCACAGATACGCAGTATTTT. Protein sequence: CASSSHTTDTQYF.

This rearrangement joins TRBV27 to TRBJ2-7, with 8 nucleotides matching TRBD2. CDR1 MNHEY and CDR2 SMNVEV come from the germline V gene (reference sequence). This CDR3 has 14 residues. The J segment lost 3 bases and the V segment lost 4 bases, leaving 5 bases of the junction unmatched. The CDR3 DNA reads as TGTGCCAGCAGTTCCCTCGGGGGGGTCTACGAGCAGTACTTC. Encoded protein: CASSSLGGVYEQYF.

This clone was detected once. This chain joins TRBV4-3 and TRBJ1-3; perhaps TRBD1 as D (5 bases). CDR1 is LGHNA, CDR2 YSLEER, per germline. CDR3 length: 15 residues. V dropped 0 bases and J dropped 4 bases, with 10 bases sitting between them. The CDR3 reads CASSQDGAAGNTIYF. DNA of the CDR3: TGCGCCAGCAGCCAAGATGGGGCCGCCGGAAACACCATATATTTT.

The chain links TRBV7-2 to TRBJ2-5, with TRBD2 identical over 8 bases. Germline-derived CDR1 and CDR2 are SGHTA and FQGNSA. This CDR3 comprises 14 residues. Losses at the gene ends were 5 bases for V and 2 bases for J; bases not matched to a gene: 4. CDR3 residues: CASSRRGGQETQYF. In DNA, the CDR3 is TGTGCCAGCAGCCGCCGCGGGGGGCAAGAGACCCAGTACTTC.

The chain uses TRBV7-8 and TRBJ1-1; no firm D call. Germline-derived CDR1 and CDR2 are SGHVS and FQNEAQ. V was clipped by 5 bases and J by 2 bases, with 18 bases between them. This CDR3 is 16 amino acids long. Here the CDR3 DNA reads TGTGCCAGCAGCCCCCTTTGGGCGGGGATAAACACTGAAGCTTTCTTT. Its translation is CASSPLWAGINTEAFF.

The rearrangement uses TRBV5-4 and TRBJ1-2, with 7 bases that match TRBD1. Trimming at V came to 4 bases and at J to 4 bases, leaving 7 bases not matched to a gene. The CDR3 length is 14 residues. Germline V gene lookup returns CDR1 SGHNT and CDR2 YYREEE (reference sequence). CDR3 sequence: CASSQPDRAYGYTF. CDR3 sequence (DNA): TGTGCCAGCAGCCAGCCAGACAGGGCCTATGGCTACACCTTC.

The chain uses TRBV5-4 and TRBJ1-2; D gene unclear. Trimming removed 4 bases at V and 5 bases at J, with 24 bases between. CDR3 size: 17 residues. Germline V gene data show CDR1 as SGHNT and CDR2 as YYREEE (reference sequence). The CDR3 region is CASSPGRIGGRAYGYTF. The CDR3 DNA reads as TGTGCCAGCAGCCCCGGGAGGATTGGAGGGAGGGCGTATGGCTACACCTTC.

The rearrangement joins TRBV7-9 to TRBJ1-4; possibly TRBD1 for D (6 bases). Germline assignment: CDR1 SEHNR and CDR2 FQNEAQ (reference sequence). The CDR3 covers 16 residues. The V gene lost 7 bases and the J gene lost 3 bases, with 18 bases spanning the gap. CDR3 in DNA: TGTGCCAGCACCAACACACCGGGACACTCTAATGAAAAACTGTTTTTT. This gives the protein CASTNTPGHSNEKLFF.

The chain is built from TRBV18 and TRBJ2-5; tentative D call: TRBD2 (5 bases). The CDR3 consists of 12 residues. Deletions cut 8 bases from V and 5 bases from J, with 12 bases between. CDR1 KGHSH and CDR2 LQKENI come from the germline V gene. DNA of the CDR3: TGTGCCAGCACCGCCGGAGGTGAGACCCAGTACTTC. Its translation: CASTAGGETQYF.

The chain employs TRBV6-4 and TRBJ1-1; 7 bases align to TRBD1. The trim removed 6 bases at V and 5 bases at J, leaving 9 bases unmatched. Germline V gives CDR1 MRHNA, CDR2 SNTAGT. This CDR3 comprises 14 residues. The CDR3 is CASRRLQGDTEAFF. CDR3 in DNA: TGTGCCAGCAGGCGCCTCCAGGGGGATACTGAAGCTTTCTTT.

The CDR3 nucleotides read TGTGCCAGCAGTATACGAGGGACTAGCGGGAACTCACAGTTCTTC. Protein sequence: CASSIRGTSGNSQFF. V and J are TRBV7-9 and TRBJ2-1, with 13 nucleotides matching TRBD2. The CDR3 totals 15 residues. V trimming: 6 bases; J trimming: 13 bases; junction bases outside the gene matches: 12. CDR1 is SEHNR, CDR2 FQNEAQ, per germline (reference sequence).

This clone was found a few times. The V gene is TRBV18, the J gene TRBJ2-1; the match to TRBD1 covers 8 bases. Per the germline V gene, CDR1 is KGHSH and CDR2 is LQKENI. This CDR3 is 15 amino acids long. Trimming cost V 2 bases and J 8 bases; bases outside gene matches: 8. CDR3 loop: CASSPAGTGTDEQFF. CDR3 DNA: TGTGCCAGCTCACCAGCCGGGACAGGAACTGATGAGCAGTTCTTC. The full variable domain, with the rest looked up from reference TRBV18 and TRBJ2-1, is NAGVMQNPRHLVRRRGQEARLRCSPMKGHSHVYWYRQLPEEGLKFMVYLQKENIIDESGMPKERFSAEFPKEGPSILRIQQVVRGDSAAYFCASSPAGTGTDEQFFGPGTRLTVL.

The chain's CDR3 is CASSRWDRGIGQPQHF. CDR3 bases: TGTGCCAGTAGTCGTTGGGACAGGGGAATTGGTCAGCCCCAGCATTTT. The chain links TRBV19 to TRBJ1-5; 10 bases align to TRBD1. The CDR3 runs 16 residues. J was trimmed by 6 bases and V by 5 bases; bases with no gene match: 10. Germline V gene lookup returns CDR1 LNHDA and CDR2 SQIVND (reference sequence).

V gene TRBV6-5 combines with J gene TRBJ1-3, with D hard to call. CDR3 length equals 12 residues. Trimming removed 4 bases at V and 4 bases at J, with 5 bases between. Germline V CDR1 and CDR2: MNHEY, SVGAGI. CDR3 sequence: CASSSTGNTIYF. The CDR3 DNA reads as TGTGCCAGCAGTTCGACAGGAAACACCATATATTTT.

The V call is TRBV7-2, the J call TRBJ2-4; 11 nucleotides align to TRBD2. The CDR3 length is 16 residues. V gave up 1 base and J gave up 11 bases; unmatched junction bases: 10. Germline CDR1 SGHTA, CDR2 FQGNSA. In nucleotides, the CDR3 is TGTGCCAGCAGCTTAGAACTAGCGGGGGCTGAACGGGTTCAGTACTTC. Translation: CASSLELAGAERVQYF.

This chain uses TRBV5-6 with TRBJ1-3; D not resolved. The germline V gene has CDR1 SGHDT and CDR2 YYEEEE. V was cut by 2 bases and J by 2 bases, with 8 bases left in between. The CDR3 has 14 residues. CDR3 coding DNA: TGTGCCAGCAGCTTTAGAGGGCCTGGAAACACCATATATTTT. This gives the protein CASSFRGPGNTIYF.

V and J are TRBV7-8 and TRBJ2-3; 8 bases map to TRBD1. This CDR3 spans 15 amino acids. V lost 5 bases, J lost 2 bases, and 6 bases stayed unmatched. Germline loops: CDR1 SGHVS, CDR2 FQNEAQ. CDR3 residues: CASSLRQGPTDTQYF. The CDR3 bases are TGTGCCAGCAGCCTCAGACAGGGGCCCACAGATACGCAGTATTTT.

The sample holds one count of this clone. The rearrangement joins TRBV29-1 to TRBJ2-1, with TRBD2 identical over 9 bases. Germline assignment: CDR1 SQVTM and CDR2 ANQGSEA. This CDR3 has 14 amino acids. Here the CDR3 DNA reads TGCACCTTTCGGCGGGGGGGACGGGCCAATGAGCAGTTCTTC. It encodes CTFRRGGRANEQFF.

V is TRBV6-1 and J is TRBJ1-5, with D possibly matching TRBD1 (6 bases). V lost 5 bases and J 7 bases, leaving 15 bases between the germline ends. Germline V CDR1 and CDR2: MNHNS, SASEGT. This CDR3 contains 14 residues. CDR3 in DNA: TGTGCCAGCAGTCTAAACAGGGACCACCAGCCCCAGCATTTT. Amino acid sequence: CASSLNRDHQPQHF.

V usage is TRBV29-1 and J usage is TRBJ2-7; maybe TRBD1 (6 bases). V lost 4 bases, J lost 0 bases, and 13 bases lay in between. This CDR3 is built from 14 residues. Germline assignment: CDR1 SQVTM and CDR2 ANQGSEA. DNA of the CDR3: TGCAGCGTTGCCAGGGGACCCAACTCCTACGAGCAGTACTTC. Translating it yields CSVARGPNSYEQYF.

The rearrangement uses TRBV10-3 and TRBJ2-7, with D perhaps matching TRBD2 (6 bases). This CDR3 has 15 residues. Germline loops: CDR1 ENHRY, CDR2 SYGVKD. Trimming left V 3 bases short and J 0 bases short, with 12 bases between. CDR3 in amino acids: CAISDPWRGSYEQYF. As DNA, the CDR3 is TGTGCCATCAGTGACCCCTGGAGGGGCTCCTACGAGCAGTACTTC.

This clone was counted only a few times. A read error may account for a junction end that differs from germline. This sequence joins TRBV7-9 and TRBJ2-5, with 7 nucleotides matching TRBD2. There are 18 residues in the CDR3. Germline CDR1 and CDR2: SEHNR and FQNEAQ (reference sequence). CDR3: CSSSFSPLGKRGQETQYF. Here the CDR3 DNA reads TGTTCCAGCAGCTTTTCCCCACTCGGAAAGCGGGGACAAGAGACCCAGTACTTC.

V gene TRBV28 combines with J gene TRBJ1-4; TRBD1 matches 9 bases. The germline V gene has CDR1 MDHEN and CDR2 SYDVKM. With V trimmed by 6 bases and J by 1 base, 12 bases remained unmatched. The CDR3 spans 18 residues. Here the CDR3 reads CASRYRGRLQLTNEKLFF. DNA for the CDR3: TGTGCCAGCAGGTACAGGGGGCGGTTACAGTTAACTAATGAAAAACTGTTTTTT.

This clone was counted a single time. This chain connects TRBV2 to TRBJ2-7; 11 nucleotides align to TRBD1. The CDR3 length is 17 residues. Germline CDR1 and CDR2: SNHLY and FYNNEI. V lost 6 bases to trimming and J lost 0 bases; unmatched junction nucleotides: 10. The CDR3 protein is CASRGRDRGAFSYEQYF. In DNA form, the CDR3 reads TGTGCCAGCAGGGGCCGGGACAGGGGGGCCTTCTCCTACGAGCAGTACTTC.

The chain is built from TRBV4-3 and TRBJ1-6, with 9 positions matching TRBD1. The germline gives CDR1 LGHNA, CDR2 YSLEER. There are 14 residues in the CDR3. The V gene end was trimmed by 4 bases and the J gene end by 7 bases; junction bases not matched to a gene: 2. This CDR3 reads CASSLGTGNSPLHF. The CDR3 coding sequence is TGCGCCAGCAGCCTCGGGACAGGGAATTCACCCCTCCACTTT.

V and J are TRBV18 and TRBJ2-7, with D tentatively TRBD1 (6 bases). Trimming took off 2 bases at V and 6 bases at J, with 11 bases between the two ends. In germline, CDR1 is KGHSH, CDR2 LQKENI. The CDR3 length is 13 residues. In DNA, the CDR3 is TGTGCCAGCTCACCAGTACAGGGCCCCGAGCAGTACTTC. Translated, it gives CASSPVQGPEQYF.